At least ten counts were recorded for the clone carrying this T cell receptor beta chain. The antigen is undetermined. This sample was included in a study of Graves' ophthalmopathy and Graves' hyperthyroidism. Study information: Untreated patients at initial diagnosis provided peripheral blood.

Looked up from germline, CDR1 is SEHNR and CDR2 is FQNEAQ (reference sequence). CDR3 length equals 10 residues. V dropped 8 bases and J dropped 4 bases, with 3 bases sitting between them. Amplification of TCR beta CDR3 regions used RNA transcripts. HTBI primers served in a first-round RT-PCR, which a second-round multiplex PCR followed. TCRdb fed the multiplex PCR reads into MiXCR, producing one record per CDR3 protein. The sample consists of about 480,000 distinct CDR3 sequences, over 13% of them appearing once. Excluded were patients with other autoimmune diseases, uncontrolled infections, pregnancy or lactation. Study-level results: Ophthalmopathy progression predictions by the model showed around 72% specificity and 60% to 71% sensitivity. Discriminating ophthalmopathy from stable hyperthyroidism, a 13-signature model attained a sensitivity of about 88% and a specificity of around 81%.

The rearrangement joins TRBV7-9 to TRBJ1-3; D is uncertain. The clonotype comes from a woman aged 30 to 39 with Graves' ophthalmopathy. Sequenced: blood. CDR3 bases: TGTGCCAGCGACGGAAACACCATATATTTT. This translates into CASDGNTIYF.